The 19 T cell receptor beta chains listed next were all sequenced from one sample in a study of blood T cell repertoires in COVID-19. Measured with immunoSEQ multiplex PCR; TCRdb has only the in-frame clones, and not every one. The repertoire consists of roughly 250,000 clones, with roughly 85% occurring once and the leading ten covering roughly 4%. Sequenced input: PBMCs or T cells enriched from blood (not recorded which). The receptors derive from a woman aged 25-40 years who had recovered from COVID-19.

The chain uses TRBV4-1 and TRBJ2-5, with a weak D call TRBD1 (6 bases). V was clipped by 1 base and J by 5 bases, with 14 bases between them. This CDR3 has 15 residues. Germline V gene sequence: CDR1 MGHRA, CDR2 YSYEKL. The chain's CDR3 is CASSQVPQGKETQYF. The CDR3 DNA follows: TGCGCCAGCAGCCAAGTACCCCAGGGGAAGGAGACCCAGTACTTC.

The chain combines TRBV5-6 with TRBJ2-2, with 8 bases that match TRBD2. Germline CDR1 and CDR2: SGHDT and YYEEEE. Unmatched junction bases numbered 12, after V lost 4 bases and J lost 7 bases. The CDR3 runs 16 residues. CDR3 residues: CASSEGTRAFGGELFF. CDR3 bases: TGTGCCAGCAGCGAGGGGACTAGGGCCTTCGGCGGGGAGCTGTTTTTT.

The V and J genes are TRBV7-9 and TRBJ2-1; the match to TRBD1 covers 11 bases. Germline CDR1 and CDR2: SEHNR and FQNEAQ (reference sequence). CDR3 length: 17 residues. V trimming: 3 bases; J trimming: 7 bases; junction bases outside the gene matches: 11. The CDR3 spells CASSLSLRDRGVNEQFF. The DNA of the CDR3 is TGTGCCAGCAGCTTGTCTCTCCGGGACAGGGGGGTTAATGAGCAGTTCTTC.

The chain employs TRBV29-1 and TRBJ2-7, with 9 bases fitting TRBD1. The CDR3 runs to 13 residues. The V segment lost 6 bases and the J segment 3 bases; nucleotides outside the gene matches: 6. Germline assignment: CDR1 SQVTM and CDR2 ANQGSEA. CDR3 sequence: CSVLGTGLYEQYF. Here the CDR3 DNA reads TGCAGCGTGCTCGGGACAGGGCTCTACGAGCAGTACTTC.

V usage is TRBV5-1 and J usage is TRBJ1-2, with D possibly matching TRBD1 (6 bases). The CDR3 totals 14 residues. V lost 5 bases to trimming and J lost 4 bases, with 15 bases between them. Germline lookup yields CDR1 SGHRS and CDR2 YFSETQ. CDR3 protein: CASSTPSTGYGYTF. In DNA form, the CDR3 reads TGCGCCAGCAGTACCCCCTCGACAGGCTATGGCTACACCTTC.

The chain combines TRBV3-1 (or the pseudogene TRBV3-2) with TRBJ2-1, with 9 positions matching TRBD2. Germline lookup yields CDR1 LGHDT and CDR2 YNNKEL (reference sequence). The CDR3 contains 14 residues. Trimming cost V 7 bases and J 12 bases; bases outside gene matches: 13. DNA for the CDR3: TGTGCCAGCACGAAGAGCGGGGGGACGTTCATGCAGTTCTTC. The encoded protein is CASTKSGGTFMQFF.

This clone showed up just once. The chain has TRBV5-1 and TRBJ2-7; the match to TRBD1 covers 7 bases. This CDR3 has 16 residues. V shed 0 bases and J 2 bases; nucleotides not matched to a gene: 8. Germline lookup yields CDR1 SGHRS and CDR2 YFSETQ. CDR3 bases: TGCGCCAGCAGCTTGGGGCCCTCACAGGGGCCCTACGAGCAGTACTTC. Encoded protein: CASSLGPSQGPYEQYF.

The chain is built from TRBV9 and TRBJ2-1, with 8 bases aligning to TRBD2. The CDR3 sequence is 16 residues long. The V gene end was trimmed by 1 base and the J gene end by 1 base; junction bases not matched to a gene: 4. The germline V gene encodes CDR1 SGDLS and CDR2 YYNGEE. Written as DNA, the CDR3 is TGTGCCAGCAGCGTAAACAGCGGGAGATCCTACAATGAGCAGTTCTTC. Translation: CASSVNSGRSYNEQFF.

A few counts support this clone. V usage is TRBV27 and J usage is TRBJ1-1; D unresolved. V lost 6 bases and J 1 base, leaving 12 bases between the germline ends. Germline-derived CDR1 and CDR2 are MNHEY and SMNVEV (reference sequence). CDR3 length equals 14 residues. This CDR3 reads CASRATRQNTEAFF. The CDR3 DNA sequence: TGTGCCAGCAGAGCTACCAGACAGAACACTGAAGCTTTCTTT.

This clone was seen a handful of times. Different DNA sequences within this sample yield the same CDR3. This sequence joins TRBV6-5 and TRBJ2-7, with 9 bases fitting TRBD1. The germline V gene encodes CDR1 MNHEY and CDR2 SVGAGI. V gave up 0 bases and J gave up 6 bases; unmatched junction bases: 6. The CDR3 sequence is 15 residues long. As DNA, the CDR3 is TGTGCCAGCAGTTACTCGGGACAGGGAAGTGGCGAGCAGTACTTC. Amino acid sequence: CASSYSGQGSGEQYF.

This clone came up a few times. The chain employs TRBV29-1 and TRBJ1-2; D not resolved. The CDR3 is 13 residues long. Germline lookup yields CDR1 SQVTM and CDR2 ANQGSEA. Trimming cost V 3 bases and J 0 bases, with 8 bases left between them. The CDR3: CSVERPSNYGYTF. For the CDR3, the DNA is TGCAGCGTTGAGAGGCCTTCTAACTATGGCTACACCTTC.

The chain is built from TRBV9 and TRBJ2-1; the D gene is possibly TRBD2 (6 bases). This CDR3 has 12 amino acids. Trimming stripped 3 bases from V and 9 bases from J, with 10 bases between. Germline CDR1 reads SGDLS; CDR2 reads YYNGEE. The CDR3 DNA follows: TGTGCCAGCAGCGATCTAGCGAGTGAGCAGTTCTTC. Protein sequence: CASSDLASEQFF.

This CDR3 is CASSQEGSGGGDEQFF. Here the CDR3 DNA reads TGCGCCAGCAGCCAAGAAGGTAGCGGGGGGGGAGATGAGCAGTTCTTC. The chain employs TRBV4-1 and TRBJ2-1; 11 bases line up with TRBD2. The CDR3 totals 16 residues. V shed 0 bases and J 8 bases; nucleotides not matched to a gene: 6. Germline V CDR1 and CDR2: MGHRA, YSYEKL.

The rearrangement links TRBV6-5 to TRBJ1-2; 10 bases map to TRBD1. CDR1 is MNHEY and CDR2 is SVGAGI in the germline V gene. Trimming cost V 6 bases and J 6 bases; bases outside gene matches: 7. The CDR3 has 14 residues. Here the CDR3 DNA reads TGTGCCAGCAGGTTTACCGGGACAGGGGATGGCTACACCTTC. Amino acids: CASRFTGTGDGYTF.

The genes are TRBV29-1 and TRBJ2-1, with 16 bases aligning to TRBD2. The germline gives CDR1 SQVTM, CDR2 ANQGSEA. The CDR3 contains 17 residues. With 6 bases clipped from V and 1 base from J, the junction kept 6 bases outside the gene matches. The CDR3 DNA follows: TGCAGCGTACAGGGACTAGCGGGGGGGCAGTCCTACAATGAGCAGTTCTTC. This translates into CSVQGLAGGQSYNEQFF.

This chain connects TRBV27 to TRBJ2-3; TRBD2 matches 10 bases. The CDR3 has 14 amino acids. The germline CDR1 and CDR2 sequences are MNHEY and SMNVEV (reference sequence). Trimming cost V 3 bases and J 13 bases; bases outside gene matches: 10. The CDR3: CASSLDKAGGLKYF. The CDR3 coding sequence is TGTGCCAGCAGTTTGGATAAAGCGGGAGGGCTGAAGTATTTT.

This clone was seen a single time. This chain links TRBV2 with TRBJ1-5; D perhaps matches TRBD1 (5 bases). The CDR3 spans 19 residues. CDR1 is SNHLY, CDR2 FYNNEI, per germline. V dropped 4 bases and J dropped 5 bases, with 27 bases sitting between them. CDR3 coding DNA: TGTGCCAGCAGTGCCCTGACGGACGGCAGGTACTGGGGGGATCAGCCCCAGCATTTT. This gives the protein CASSALTDGRYWGDQPQHF.

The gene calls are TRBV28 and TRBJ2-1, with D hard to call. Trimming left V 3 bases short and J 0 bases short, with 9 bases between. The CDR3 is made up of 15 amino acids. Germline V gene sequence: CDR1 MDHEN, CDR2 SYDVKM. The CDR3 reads CASSFWRSSYNEQFF. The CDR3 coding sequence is TGTGCCAGCAGTTTTTGGCGGAGCTCCTACAATGAGCAGTTCTTC.

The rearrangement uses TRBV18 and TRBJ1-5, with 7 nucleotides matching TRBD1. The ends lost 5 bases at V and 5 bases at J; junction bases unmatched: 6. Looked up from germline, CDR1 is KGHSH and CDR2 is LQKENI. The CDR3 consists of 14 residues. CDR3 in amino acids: CASSTTGIDQPQHF. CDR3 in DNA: TGTGCCAGCTCAACGACAGGGATCGATCAGCCCCAGCATTTT.